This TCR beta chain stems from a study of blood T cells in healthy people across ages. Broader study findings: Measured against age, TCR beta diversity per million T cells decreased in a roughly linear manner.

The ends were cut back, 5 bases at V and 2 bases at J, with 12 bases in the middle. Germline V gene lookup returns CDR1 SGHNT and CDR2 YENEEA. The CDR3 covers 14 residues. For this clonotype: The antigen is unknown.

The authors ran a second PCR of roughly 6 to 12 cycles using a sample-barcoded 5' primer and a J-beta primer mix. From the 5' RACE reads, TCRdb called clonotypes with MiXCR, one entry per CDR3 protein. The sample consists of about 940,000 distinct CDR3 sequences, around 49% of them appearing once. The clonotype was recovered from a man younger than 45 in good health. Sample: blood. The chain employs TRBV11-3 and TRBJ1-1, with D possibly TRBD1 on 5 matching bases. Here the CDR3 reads CASSDRDGNTEAFF. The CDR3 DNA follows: TGTGCCAGCAGCGACCGGGACGGCAACACTGAAGCTTTCTTT. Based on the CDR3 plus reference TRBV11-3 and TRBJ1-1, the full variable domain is EAGVVQSPRYKIIEKKQPVAFWCNPISGHNTLYWYLQNLGQGPELLIRYENEEAVDDSQLPKDRFSAERLKGVDSTLKIQPAELGDSAVYLCASSDRDGNTEAFFGQGTRLTVV.